These 13 T cell receptor beta chains share one sample of origin, sequenced in a study of T cells in Graves' hyperthyroidism and ophthalmopathy. TCR beta CDR3 regions were amplified from RNA. Initially, a first-round RT-PCR of the TCR CDR3 employed the HTBI primer set. TCRdb recomputed calls from the multiplex PCR reads with MiXCR, one row per CDR3 protein. The sample has about 480,000 distinct CDR3 sequences, around an eighth seen once; the top ten hold around 17%. Input material: blood. These receptors all come from a woman under 30 with Graves' hyperthyroidism.

This clonotype was seen ten or more times. This chain joins TRBV11-2 and TRBJ1-1; D not resolved. Trimming stripped 4 bases from V and 6 bases from J, with 9 bases between. The CDR3 is made up of 12 amino acids. In germline, CDR1 is SGHAT, CDR2 FQNNGV. The CDR3 loop reads CASSSGRAEAFF. The CDR3 region has the DNA TGTGCCAGCAGCTCAGGACGGGCTGAAGCTTTCTTT.

This clonotype was counted a few times. This clone may be a read error of a much larger clone one base away. The chain joins TRBV6-1 to TRBJ2-1; a possible D gene is TRBD2 (5 bases). The CDR3 spans 13 residues. Germline lookup yields CDR1 MNHNS and CDR2 SASEGT. V was trimmed by 3 bases and J by 5 bases, leaving 8 bases between them. The CDR3 nucleotides read TGTGCCAGCAGTGAGAGGGCTAACAATGAGCAGTTCTTC. Amino acid sequence: CASSERANNEQFF.

This clonotype was seen many times. The CDR3 region is CASVAGGGETQYF. In DNA, the CDR3 is TGTGCCAGCGTAGCGGGAGGTGGGGAGACCCAGTACTTC. This chain uses TRBV12-3 or TRBV12-4 with TRBJ2-5; 10 nucleotides agree with TRBD2. This CDR3 is 13 amino acids long. The V gene end was trimmed by 8 bases and the J gene end by 5 bases; junction bases not matched to a gene: 5.

The table lists this clonotype with many counts. The rearrangement joins TRBV12-3 or TRBV12-4 to TRBJ1-2, with D possibly matching TRBD1 (5 bases). The CDR3 loop spans 15 amino acids. V was cut by 5 bases and J by 1 base, with 14 bases left in between. Written as DNA, the CDR3 is TGTGCCAGCAGTCTCCTAACGACAGTTAACTATGGCTACACCTTC. As protein: CASSLLTTVNYGYTF.

This clonotype has just a few counts. This rearrangement joins TRBV4-1 to TRBJ2-3; unclear D gene. V was shortened by 1 base and J by 0 bases, with 11 bases between the two germline ends. The length of the CDR3 is 16 residues. Germline V gives CDR1 MGHRA, CDR2 YSYEKL. The CDR3 bases are TGCGCCAGCAGCCAAGTATCGGATAAGAGCACAGATACGCAGTATTTT. It yields the protein CASSQVSDKSTDTQYF.

This clonotype was observed at least ten times. This chain joins TRBV24-1 and TRBJ1-5; 7 nucleotides align to TRBD1. Germline V CDR1 and CDR2: KGHDR, SFDVKD. This CDR3 region has 14 residues. Unmatched junction bases numbered 1, after V lost 4 bases and J lost 2 bases. This CDR3 reads CATSDTGGNQPQHF. The CDR3 nucleotides read TGTGCCACCAGTGACACAGGGGGCAATCAGCCCCAGCATTTT.

Note on this clonotype: This CDR3 is missing its conserved last phenylalanine or tryptophan, likely due to a read error. The V and J genes are TRBV5-1 and TRBJ2-2, with D hard to call. The length of the CDR3 is 14 residues. The germline V and J ends were trimmed by 4 bases and 6 bases, with 13 bases remaining between them. The germline CDR1 and CDR2 sequences are SGHRS and YFSETQ. This chain's CDR3 is CASSQQTDAGELFV. The CDR3 bases are TGCGCCAGCAGCCAGCAGACGGACGCCGGGGAGCTGTTTGTT.

This clonotype was observed many times. This chain links TRBV11-3 with TRBJ2-5; D is unresolved. The CDR3 has 14 amino acids. Germline CDR1 is SGHNT and CDR2 is YENEEA. V shed 6 bases and J shed 2 bases, with 13 bases lying between them. The CDR3 DNA follows: TGTGCCAGCAGTCGACAACTACTTCAAGAGACCCAGTACTTC. Translation gives CASSRQLLQETQYF. Using reference TRBV11-3 and TRBJ2-5 for the parts outside the CDR3, the full variable domain is EAGVVQSPRYKIIEKKQPVAFWCNPISGHNTLYWYLQNLGQGPELLIRYENEEAVDDSQLPKDRFSAERLKGVDSTLKIQPAELGDSAVYLCASSRQLLQETQYFGPGTRLLVL.

This clonotype was detected many times. The chain carries TRBV20-1 and TRBJ2-1; a weak D match, TRBD1 (5 bases). The CDR3 has 12 residues. V lost 3 bases, J lost 8 bases, and 11 bases lay in between. Germline lookup yields CDR1 DFQATT and CDR2 SNEGSKA (reference sequence). In DNA, the CDR3 is TGCAGTGCTAGTTCAGGGAAGGATGAGCAGTTCTTC. Amino acid sequence: CSASSGKDEQFF.

This clonotype was counted ten times or more. The rearrangement links TRBV30 to TRBJ2-5; D might be TRBD2 (6 bases). Germline V gives CDR1 GTSNPN, CDR2 SVGIG (reference sequence). CDR3 length: 15 residues. Trimming took 2 bases from V and 5 from J, leaving 18 bases between them. CDR3 residues: CAWSNPRDSRETQYF. For the CDR3, the DNA is TGTGCCTGGAGTAATCCCCGGGACTCACGGGAGACCCAGTACTTC.

J is TRBJ2-3 and V is TRBV7-3; 9 bases map to TRBD1. J lost 4 bases, V lost 1 base, and 3 bases had no gene match. From germline, CDR1 is SGHTA and CDR2 FQGTGA. This CDR3 has 15 residues. The CDR3 nucleotides read TGTGCCAGCAGCTTAAGGACAGGGGAGTCAGATACGCAGTATTTT. Its protein product is CASSLRTGESDTQYF.

The chain links TRBV7-9 to TRBJ2-2; 14 positions agree with TRBD2. Germline V CDR1 and CDR2: SEHNR, FQNEAQ (reference sequence). CDR3 size: 15 residues. V lost 5 bases, J lost 9 bases, and 5 bases stayed unmatched. CDR3 sequence: CASSTGTSGRRELFF. The CDR3 region has the DNA TGTGCCAGCAGCACCGGGACTAGCGGGAGACGGGAGCTGTTTTTT.

This clonotype was seen more than once but under ten times. The chain has TRBV5-1 and TRBJ1-1, with TRBD1 matching over 7 bases. The J segment lost 5 bases and the V segment lost 4 bases, leaving 14 bases of the junction unmatched. Germline CDR1 is SGHRS and CDR2 is YFSETQ. The CDR3 consists of 16 residues. CDR3: CASSTDRQGVRTEAFF. The CDR3 coding sequence is TGCGCCAGCAGCACCGATAGGCAGGGGGTGAGGACTGAAGCTTTCTTT.